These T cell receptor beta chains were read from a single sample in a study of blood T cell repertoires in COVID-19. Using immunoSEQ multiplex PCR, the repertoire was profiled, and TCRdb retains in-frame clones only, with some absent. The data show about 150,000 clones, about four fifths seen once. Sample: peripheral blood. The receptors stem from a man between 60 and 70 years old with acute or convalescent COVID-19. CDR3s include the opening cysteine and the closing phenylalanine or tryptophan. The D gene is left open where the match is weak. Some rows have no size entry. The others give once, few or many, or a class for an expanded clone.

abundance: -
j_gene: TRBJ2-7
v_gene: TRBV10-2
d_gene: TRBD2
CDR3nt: TGCGCCAGCAGCTTGACTAGCGGGATCCAGGCCTACGAGCAGTACTTC
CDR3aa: CASSLTSGIQAYEQYF

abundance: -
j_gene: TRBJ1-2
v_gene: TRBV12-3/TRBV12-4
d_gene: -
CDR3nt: TGTGCCAGCAGCCGCGCCGGCGGCGATGGCTACACCTTC
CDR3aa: CASSRAGGDGYTF

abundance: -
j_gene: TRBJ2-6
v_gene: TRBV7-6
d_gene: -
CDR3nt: TGTGCCAGCAGCGTGAGCTCTGGGGCCAACGTCCTGACTTTC
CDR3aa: CASSVSSGANVLTF

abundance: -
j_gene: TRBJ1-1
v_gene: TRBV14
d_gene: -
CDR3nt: TGTGCCAGCAGCCGCCAGGGAGGACCCGCGGCTTTCTTT
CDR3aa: CASSRQGGPAAFF

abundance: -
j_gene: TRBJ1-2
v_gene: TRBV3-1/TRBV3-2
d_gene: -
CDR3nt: TGTGCCAGCAGCCAAGATCCTTCAGGGTTCGGCGGCTACACCTTC
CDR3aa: CASSQDPSGFGGYTF

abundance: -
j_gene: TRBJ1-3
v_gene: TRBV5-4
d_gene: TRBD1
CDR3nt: TGTGCCAGCAGCTCCCGCCGACAGGGGGAAAACACCATATATTTT
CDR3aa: CASSSRRQGENTIYF

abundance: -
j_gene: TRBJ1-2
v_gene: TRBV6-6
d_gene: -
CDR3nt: TGTGCCAGCAGCCCCGGACAGGGCTACACCTTC
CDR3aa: CASSPGQGYTF

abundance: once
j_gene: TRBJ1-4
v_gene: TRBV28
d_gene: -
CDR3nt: TGTGCCAGCAGGCAGAGGAATGAAAAACTGTTTTTT
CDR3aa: CASRQRNEKLFF

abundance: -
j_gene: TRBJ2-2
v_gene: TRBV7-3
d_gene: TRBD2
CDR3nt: TGTGCCAGCAGCATTAGCGGGGGGGCTCCCGGGGAGCTGTTTTTT
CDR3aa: CASSISGGAPGELFF

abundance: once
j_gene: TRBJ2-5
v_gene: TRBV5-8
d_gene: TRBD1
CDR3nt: TGTGCCAGCAGCGCGGGACAGGGTGTTCGCGAGACCCAGTACTTC
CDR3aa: CASSAGQGVRETQYF

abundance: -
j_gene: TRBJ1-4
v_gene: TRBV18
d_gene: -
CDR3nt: TGTGCCAGCTCACGAGGACTGGTGGGTGAAAAACTGTTTTTT
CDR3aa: CASSRGLVGEKLFF

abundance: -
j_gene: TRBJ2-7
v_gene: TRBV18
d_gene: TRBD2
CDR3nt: TGTGCCAGCCGAGGCGCGGGAGGGCCGTCCTACGAGCAGTACTTC
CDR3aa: CASRGAGGPSYEQYF

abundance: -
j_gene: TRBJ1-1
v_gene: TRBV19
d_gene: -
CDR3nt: TGTGCCAGTAGTCCCGGGACTTCGCCGCGGGCTTTCTTT
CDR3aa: CASSPGTSPRAFF

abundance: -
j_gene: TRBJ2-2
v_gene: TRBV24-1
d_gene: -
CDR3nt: TGTGCCACCAGTGATAACGGGGGAGTCACCGGGGAGCTGTTTTTT
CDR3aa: CATSDNGGVTGELFF

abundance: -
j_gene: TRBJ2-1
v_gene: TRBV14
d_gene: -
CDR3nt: TGTGCCAGCAGCCTACTAGCCTTCCACAATGAGCAGTTCTTC
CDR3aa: CASSLLAFHNEQFF

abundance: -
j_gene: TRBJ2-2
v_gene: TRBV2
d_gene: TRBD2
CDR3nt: TGTGCCACCGTAGCGGGGGGGAACACCGGGGAGCTGTTTTTT
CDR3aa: CATVAGGNTGELFF

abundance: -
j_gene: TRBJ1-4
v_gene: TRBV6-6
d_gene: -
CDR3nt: TGTGCCAGCAGTTACCCGCCGGACACCCGTTCTGAAAAACTGTTTTTT
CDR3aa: CASSYPPDTRSEKLFF

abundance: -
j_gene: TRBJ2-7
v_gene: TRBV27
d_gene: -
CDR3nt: TGTGCCAGCAGTTTATCGGCCGGGGATGTCGGATCCTACGAGCAGTACTTC
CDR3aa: CASSLSAGDVGSYEQYF

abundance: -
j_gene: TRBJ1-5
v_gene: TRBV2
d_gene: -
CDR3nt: TGTGCCAGCAGTGACAGAGGAGAACAGCCCCAGCATTTT
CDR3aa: CASSDRGEQPQHF

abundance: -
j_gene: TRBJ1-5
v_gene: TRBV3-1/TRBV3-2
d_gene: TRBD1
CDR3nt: TGTGCCAGCAGCCCCACACCGCACAGGGGACTGTGCAATCAGCCCCAGCATTTT
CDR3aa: CASSPTPHRGLCNQPQHF

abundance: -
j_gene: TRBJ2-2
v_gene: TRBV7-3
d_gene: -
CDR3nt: TGTGCCAGCAGCGTCCAAGCGTCCGGGGAGCTGTTTTTT
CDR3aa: CASSVQASGELFF

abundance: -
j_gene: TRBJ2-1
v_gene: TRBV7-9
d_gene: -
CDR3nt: TGTGCCAGCAGCCACAGGCCCCTCTACAATGAGCAGTTCTTC
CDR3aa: CASSHRPLYNEQFF

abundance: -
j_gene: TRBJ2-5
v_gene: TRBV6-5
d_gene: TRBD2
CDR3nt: TGTGCCAGCAGTCACGGGGGGGCCGTAGAGACCCAGTACTTC
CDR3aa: CASSHGGAVETQYF

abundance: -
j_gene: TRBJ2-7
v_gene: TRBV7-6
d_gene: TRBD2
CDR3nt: TGTGCCAGCAGCTTAGCGACTAGCGGTATACCCTACGAGCAGTACTTC
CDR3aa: CASSLATSGIPYEQYF

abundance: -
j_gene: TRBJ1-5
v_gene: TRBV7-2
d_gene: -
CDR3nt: TGTGCCAGCAGCCCCGCACCGGGTCGAAGCAATCAGCCCCAGCATTTT
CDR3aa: CASSPAPGRSNQPQHF

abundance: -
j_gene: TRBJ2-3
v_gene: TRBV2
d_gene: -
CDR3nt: TGTGCCAGCACCCTAGCCGGTACAACAGATACGCAGTATTTT
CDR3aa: CASTLAGTTDTQYF

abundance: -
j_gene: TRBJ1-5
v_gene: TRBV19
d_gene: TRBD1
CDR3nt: TGTGCCAGTAGTAGACAGGGGGCTCGCAATCAGCCCCAGCATTTT
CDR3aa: CASSRQGARNQPQHF

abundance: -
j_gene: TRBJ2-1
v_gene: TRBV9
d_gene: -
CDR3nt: TGTGCCAGCAGCGCCGGAAGAGGGCGCAATGAGCAGTTCTTC
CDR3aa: CASSAGRGRNEQFF

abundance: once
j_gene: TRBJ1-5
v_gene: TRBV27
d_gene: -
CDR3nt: TGTGCCAGCAGCGTAGTCGGGGGGGACATCAGCAATCAGCCCCAGCATTTT
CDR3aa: CASSVVGGDISNQPQHF

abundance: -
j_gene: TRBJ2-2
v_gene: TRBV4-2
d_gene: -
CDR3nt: TGTGCCAGCAGCCACTTGGCTGCCACCGGGGAGCTGTTTTTT
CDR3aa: CASSHLAATGELFF

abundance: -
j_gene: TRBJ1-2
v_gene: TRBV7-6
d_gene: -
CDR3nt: TGTGCCAGCAGCCTGGGGACAAGGGGCCTTAACTATGGCTACACCTTC
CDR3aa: CASSLGTRGLNYGYTF

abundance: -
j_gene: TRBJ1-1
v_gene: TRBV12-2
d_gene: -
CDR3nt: TGTGCAAGTCGCTTTAAACGGGAGAACACTGAAGCTTTCTTT
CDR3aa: CASRFKRENTEAFF

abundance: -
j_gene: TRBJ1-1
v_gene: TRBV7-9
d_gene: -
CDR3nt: TGTGCCAGCAGCTTGGGGGCTTGGGGCACTGAAGCTTTCTTT
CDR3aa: CASSLGAWGTEAFF

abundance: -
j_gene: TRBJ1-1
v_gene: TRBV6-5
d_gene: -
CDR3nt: TGTGCCAGCAGAGAGTCAGTGGGCCTGAACACTGAAGCTTTCTTT
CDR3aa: CASRESVGLNTEAFF

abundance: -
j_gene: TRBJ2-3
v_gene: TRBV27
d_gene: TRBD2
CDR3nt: TGTGCCAGCAGCCATGGGACTAGCGCCACAGATACGCAGTATTTT
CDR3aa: CASSHGTSATDTQYF